This TCR beta chain was observed in a study of CD8 T cells in ankylosing spondylitis (dated by TCRdb to between 2016 and 2019). Broadly, across the study: The study profiled T cell receptor beta repertoires in healthy donors and ankylosing spondylitis patients to find disease-linked TCR variants. The full study cohort comprised 25 or so ankylosing spondylitis patients and 110 or so healthy donors. Peripheral blood samples were taken, and synovial fluid was additionally collected from ankylosing spondylitis patients.

The listed sequencing device is Illumina HiSeq 2500. Quantitative 5'-RACE with molecular barcodes was the method used to prepare the TCR beta libraries. As for the authors' bioinformatics: A new computational method, built on a probabilistic model of VDJ rearrangement, was used to identify disease-linked TCR variants. The public reads were run again by TCRdb, first through fastp at Q25 and then through MiXCR, and only productive beta chains were kept. Each CDR3 protein appears once, grouped with its most common genes and DNA. In this record, the V and J calls reflect TCRdb's handling and not the investigators' own analysis. The sample table lists approximately 300,000 distinct CDR3 sequences, around 8% of them with a count of one. The top ten constitute about 14% of the sample. The junction carries 16 bases between V and J, which are trimmed by 1 base and 0 bases respectively. The CDR3 spans 17 residues, from the cysteine through the phenylalanine. Only the CDR3 region is kept as DNA, spanning 51 bases read in frame from base 1. CDR1 and CDR2, per the germline V gene (reference sequence), are DFQATT and SNEGSKA.

The paper's findings and limits, for the study overall: Blood from ankylosing spondylitis patients appeared to be characterized by a TCR beta motif composed of several highly homologous amino acid variants. Some motif variants were previously reported in synovial fluid and blood of reactive arthritis patients, suggesting common disease-initiation mechanisms. A CD8+ phenotype was shown by the disease-linked clones, which were found at relatively low frequencies in peripheral blood. The disease-linked clones were reported as significantly enriched in matched synovial fluid samples from ankylosing spondylitis patients.

Details on this clonotype: Its antigen specificity is not known. No much larger clone exists at a distance of one base, and base qualities are not known.

The sample taken for sequencing was blood, either unsorted or a sorted T cell fraction (not recorded which). This sequence was found in a male donor with ankylosing spondylitis. Rearrangement joined TRBV20-1 to TRBJ2-1; 7 matching bases give a weak D call of TRBD2. The CDR3 here reads CSARVSGGLSSYNEQFF. The DNA sequence follows: TGCAGTGCTAGAGTGTCGGGGGGCCTCAGCTCCTACAATGAGCAGTTCTTC.